One sample yielded the 18 T cell receptor beta chains listed below, sequenced in a study of shared clonotypes between healthy human individuals. Profiled with immunoSEQ multiplex PCR; TCRdb holds only in-frame clones, not every one. The data show some 1.1 million clones, 70% to 85% seen once. Sequencing used memory CD4+ T cells from PBMCs. Described subset: CD45RA-negative fraction. The receptors stem from a man between 18 and 29 years old in good health. Some clones in this sample may be carry-over from other donors' samples.

V usage is TRBV19 and J usage is TRBJ1-1; D gene uncertain. Germline V gene sequence: CDR1 LNHDA, CDR2 SQIVND (reference sequence). The CDR3 totals 14 residues. V dropped 1 base and J dropped 3 bases, with 9 bases sitting between them. Written as DNA, the CDR3 is TGTGCCAGTAGTATAGTTCCCAGAGACACTGAAGCTTTCTTT. Translated: CASSIVPRDTEAFF. Full variable domain (missing parts from reference TRBV19 and TRBJ1-1): DGGITQSPKYLFRKEGQNVTLSCEQNLNHDAMYWYRQDPGQGLRLIYYSQIVNDFQKGDIAEGYSVSREKKESFPLTVTSAQKNPTAFYLCASSIVPRDTEAFFGQGTRLTVV.

The CDR3, as DNA: TGTGCCAGCAGGCCGGGACAGCGATATGGCTACACCTTC. Its protein product is CASRPGQRYGYTF. The rearrangement joins TRBV11-2 to TRBJ1-2, with 7 bases identical to TRBD1. CDR1 is SGHAT, CDR2 FQNNGV, per germline. This CDR3 is built from 13 residues. Germline trimming cut 6 bases from V and 5 bases from J; bases unmatched to any gene: 6.

CDR3 loop: CASSSTTGATEAFF. CDR3 coding DNA: TGCGCCAGCAGCAGCACGACAGGGGCCACTGAAGCTTTCTTT. This chain joins TRBV5-1 and TRBJ1-1; 8 bases match TRBD1. J was trimmed by 4 bases and V by 4 bases; bases with no gene match: 6. The germline V gene encodes CDR1 SGHRS and CDR2 YFSETQ. The CDR3 loop spans 14 amino acids.

The chain links TRBV28 to TRBJ1-5; a possible D gene is TRBD1 (5 bases). The CDR3 consists of 12 residues. Trimming shortened V by 10 bases and J by 3 bases, and 10 bases separated the two germline ends. Germline CDR1 reads MDHEN; CDR2 reads SYDVKM. Written as DNA, the CDR3 is TGTGCCACTGGGGGAGTCAATCAGCCCCAGCATTTT. This gives the protein CATGGVNQPQHF.

Points on this clone: This sequence may be a read error, since a much larger clone differs from it by one base. This same CDR3 is encoded by further DNA sequences in the sample. The genes are TRBV7-9 and TRBJ2-7, with unresolved D. This CDR3 region has 12 residues. CDR1 and CDR2 from the germline V gene are SEHNR and FQNEAQ (reference sequence). Trimming took off 5 bases at V and 2 bases at J, with 7 bases between the two ends. In nucleotides, the CDR3 is TGTGCCAGCAGCCCCGGTGCCTACGAGCAGTACTTC. Translated: CASSPGAYEQYF.

This rearrangement joins TRBV14 to TRBJ1-1; TRBD1 might be the D (5 bases). V gave up 1 base and J gave up 4 bases, with 10 bases separating them. The CDR3 runs to 14 residues. Germline values: CDR1 SGHDN, CDR2 FVKESK. CDR3 protein: CASSQGWGRTEAFF. CDR3 nucleotide sequence: TGTGCCAGCAGCCAAGGATGGGGCCGCACTGAAGCTTTCTTT. Variable domain in full (rest from reference TRBV14 and TRBJ1-1): EAGVTQFPSHSVIEKGQTVTLRCDPISGHDNLYWYRRVMGKEIKFLLHFVKESKQDESGMPNNRFLAERTGGTYSTLKVQPAELEDSGVYFCASSQGWGRTEAFFGQGTRLTVV.

CDR3 in amino acids: CAWSAGPNTGELFF. Written as DNA, the CDR3 is TGTGCCTGGAGCGCAGGCCCTAACACCGGGGAGCTGTTTTTT. The chain couples TRBV30 to TRBJ2-2; the D is unclear. V lost 3 bases and J 2 bases, leaving 10 bases between the germline ends. Germline assignment: CDR1 GTSNPN and CDR2 SVGIG (reference sequence). This CDR3 comprises 14 residues. Combining the CDR3 with reference TRBV30 and TRBJ2-2 gives the whole variable domain SQTIHQWPATLVQPVGSPLSLECTVEGTSNPNLYWYRQAAGRGLQLLFYSVGIGQISSEVPQNLSASRPQDRQFILSSKKLLLSDSGFYLCAWSAGPNTGELFFGEGSRLTVL.

This chain connects TRBV6-5 to TRBJ1-2; 11 bases match TRBD1. The CDR3 extends over 14 amino acids. V gave up 6 bases and J gave up 2 bases; unmatched junction bases: 2. Per the germline V gene, CDR1 is MNHEY and CDR2 is SVGAGI. The CDR3 DNA reads as TGTGCCAGCAGCCGGGACAGGGGGAACTATGGCTACACCTTC. As protein: CASSRDRGNYGYTF.

The V and J genes are TRBV7-9 and TRBJ2-5; the D call may be TRBD1 or TRBD2 (5 bases each). The germline gives CDR1 SEHNR, CDR2 FQNEAQ (reference sequence). The germline V and J ends were trimmed by 5 bases and 5 bases, with 9 bases remaining between them. CDR3 size: 12 residues. The CDR3 sequence: CASSVGVETQYF. The CDR3 nucleotides read TGTGCCAGCAGCGTGGGGGTGGAGACCCAGTACTTC.

This clone was seen repeatedly, ten times or more. V is TRBV27 and J is TRBJ2-2; a weak D match, TRBD2 (6 bases). Trimming took 5 bases from V and 2 from J, leaving 12 bases between them. The CDR3 sequence is 15 residues long. Germline CDR1 reads MNHEY; CDR2 reads SMNVEV (reference sequence). The chain's CDR3 is CASSRAGINTGELFF. The CDR3 nucleotides are TGTGCCAGCAGTAGAGCGGGTATAAACACCGGGGAGCTGTTTTTT.

This clone was seen only once. The V call is TRBV5-1, the J call TRBJ1-1; 8 nucleotides agree with TRBD1. CDR1 is SGHRS and CDR2 is YFSETQ in the germline V gene. V dropped 0 bases and J dropped 3; count of bases not matched to a gene: 4. This CDR3 is 15 amino acids long. CDR3 in DNA: TGCGCCAGCAGCTTGGCTGGGACAGGCGACACTGAAGCTTTCTTT. Translated, it gives CASSLAGTGDTEAFF.

About this clone: Other DNA variants within this sample encode the same CDR3. CDR3 nucleotide sequence: TGTGCCAGCAGCTCCCAGGGTACCGGGGAGCTGTTTTTT. Translating it yields CASSSQGTGELFF. The chain couples TRBV7-3 to TRBJ2-2, with a weak D call TRBD1 (5 bases). The CDR3 contains 13 residues. Trimming removed 4 bases from V and 5 bases from J, with 8 bases in between. The germline CDR1 and CDR2 sequences are SGHTA and FQGTGA.

The chain carries TRBV7-2 and TRBJ1-3; D is ambiguous. V was pared by 1 base and J by 2 bases, with 9 bases between. The CDR3 spans 15 residues. Germline V CDR1 and CDR2: SGHTA, FQGNSA. DNA for the CDR3: TGTGCCAGCAGCTTAGGGATTCATCCTGGAAACACCATATATTTT. It specifies CASSLGIHPGNTIYF.

The rearrangement uses TRBV6-1 and TRBJ2-7; D is unclear. The CDR3 sequence is 11 residues long. Germline assignment: CDR1 MNHNS and CDR2 SASEGT. V lost 7 bases and J 0 bases, leaving 4 bases between the germline ends. This CDR3 is CASTHSYEQYF. The CDR3 region has the DNA TGTGCCAGCACCCACTCCTACGAGCAGTACTTC.

The rearrangement links TRBV30 to TRBJ2-2; D gene unclear. With 5 bases removed from V and 0 bases from J, the gap between germline ends came to 10 bases. Germline CDR1 and CDR2: GTSNPN and SVGIG (reference sequence). CDR3 length: 14 residues. The CDR3 bases are TGTGCCTGGTCCGTCTTTTCGAACACCGGGGAGCTGTTTTTT. It yields the protein CAWSVFSNTGELFF.

This clone was seen only once. The V and J genes are TRBV30 and TRBJ1-4; maybe TRBD1 (6 bases). The CDR3 has 13 residues. Germline V gives CDR1 GTSNPN, CDR2 SVGIG (reference sequence). V lost 5 bases to trimming and J lost 4 bases, with 11 bases between them. The chain's CDR3 is CAWAGQINEKLFF. The CDR3 nucleotides are TGTGCCTGGGCCGGACAGATTAATGAAAAACTGTTTTTT.

The gene calls are TRBV29-1 and TRBJ2-1; possibly TRBD2 for D (6 bases). Germline CDR1 SQVTM, CDR2 ANQGSEA. CDR3 length equals 14 residues. Deletions cut 4 bases from V and 7 bases from J, with 17 bases between. CDR3 DNA: TGCAGCGTTGTGTCTAGCGACAAGATGAATGAGCAGTTCTTC. This translates into CSVVSSDKMNEQFF.

The V call is TRBV5-4, the J call TRBJ2-2; D is possibly TRBD2 (6 bases). The length of the CDR3 is 16 residues. Trimming cost V 4 bases and J 0 bases, with 13 bases left between them. Germline V gives CDR1 SGHNT, CDR2 YYREEE (reference sequence). CDR3 DNA: TGTGCCAGCAGCCGGGGACTCGCCGCGAACACCGGGGAGCTGTTTTTT. Translating gives CASSRGLAANTGELFF.